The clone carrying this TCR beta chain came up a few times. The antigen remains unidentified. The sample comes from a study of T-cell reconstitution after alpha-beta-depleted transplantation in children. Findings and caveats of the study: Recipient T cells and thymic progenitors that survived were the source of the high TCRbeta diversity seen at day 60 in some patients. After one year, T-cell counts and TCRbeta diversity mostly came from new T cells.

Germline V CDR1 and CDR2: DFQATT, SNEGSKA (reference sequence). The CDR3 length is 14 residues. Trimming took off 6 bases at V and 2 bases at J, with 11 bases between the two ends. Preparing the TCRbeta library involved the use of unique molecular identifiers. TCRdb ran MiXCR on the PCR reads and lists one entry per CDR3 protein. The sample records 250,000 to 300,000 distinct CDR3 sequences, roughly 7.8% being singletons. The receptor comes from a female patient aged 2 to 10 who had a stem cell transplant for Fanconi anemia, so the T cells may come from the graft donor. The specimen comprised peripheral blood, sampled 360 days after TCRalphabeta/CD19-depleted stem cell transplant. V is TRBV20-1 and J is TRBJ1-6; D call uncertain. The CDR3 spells CSAVIYPYNSPLHF. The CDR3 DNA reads TGCAGTGCCGTCATCTACCCCTATAATTCACCCCTCCACTTT.